This T cell receptor (beta chain) was sequenced for a study of cytomegalovirus exposure and HLA in healthy donors. Across the whole study: Earlier, 150 million to 200 million T cells were analyzed, and around 100 million unique TCR beta sequences were found among them.

Germline V gene lookup returns CDR1 SGHVS and CDR2 FQNEAQ. The length of the CDR3 is 16 residues. V was pared by 5 bases and J by 0 bases, with 14 bases between. The PCR was carried out with 60 Vbeta primers and 13 Jbeta primers. The assay was immunoSEQ multiplex PCR, and TCRdb's table has in-frame clones only and misses some. The data contain 110,000 or so clones, about 77% of them singletons. Study findings and constraints: Some V segments (TRBV6-2 and TRBV6-3 among them) were excluded as indistinguishable.

Remarks on this clone: The target antigen is unknown.

Donors likely had unrecorded immune exposures despite being nominally healthy when sampled. Sequencing was carried out using PBMCs. V is TRBV7-8 and J is TRBJ2-1, with TRBD1 as a possible D gene (5 bases). This receptor was obtained from a woman aged 30 to 39 in good health and CMV-seropositive. The CDR3: CASSPRQRISYNEQFF. The CDR3 DNA reads TGTGCCAGCAGCCCAAGACAGAGGATCTCCTACAATGAGCAGTTCTTC.